These T cell receptor beta chains were read from a single sample in a study of blood T cell repertoires in COVID-19. Here immunoSEQ multiplex PCR was the method, and the copy in TCRdb shows in-frame clones only, minus some. The sample has around 150,000 clones; over 80% are singletons. Source material: PBMCs or T cells enriched from blood (not recorded which). Source of these receptors: a woman in her fifties or sixties who had recovered from COVID-19. Each CDR3 is given with its conserved first and last residue. Each record gives: clone size, J gene, V gene, D gene, CDR3 protein, CDR3 DNA. The D gene is left open where the match is weak. The size entry is marked missing in some rows and otherwise reads once, few, many or a size class.

>NA|TRBJ1-1|TRBV10-3|NA
CATRTAGGRHTEAFF
TGTGCCACCAGGACCGCGGGGGGGCGGCACACTGAAGCTTTCTTT
>NA|TRBJ2-1|TRBV4-2|TRBD2
CASSHQLAGSYNEQFF
TGTGCCAGCAGCCATCAACTAGCGGGGTCCTACAATGAGCAGTTCTTC
>NA|TRBJ1-5|TRBV30|NA
CAWSREGVGNQPQHF
TGTGCCTGGAGTAGAGAAGGGGTAGGCAATCAGCCCCAGCATTTT
>few|TRBJ1-2|TRBV27|NA
CASSFLGPKYGYTF
TGTGCCAGCAGTTTTTTGGGGCCGAAGTATGGCTACACCTTC
>NA|TRBJ2-7|TRBV3-1/TRBV3-2|TRBD1
CASSQDDRGEQYF
TGTGCCAGCAGCCAAGACGACAGGGGAGAGCAGTACTTC
>NA|TRBJ2-2|TRBV19|TRBD1
CASSIPLRGRVVTGELFF
TGTGCCAGTAGTATACCTCTTAGGGGGCGAGTGGTCACCGGGGAGCTGTTTTTT
>once|TRBJ1-5|TRBV4-1|TRBD1
CASSQTGGPNQPQHF
TGCGCCAGCAGCCAAACAGGGGGTCCCAATCAGCCCCAGCATTTT
>NA|TRBJ1-2|TRBV28|NA
CASSSGSSYGYTF
TGTGCCAGCAGTTCCGGGTCCTCCTATGGCTACACCTTC
>NA|TRBJ2-1|TRBV9|TRBD2
CASTETSSNNEQFF
TGTGCCAGCACGGAGACTAGCTCGAACAATGAGCAGTTCTTC
>NA|TRBJ1-4|TRBV30|NA
CAWETGGSNEKLFF
TGTGCCTGGGAGACCGGGGGATCAAATGAAAAACTGTTTTTT
>NA|TRBJ2-2|TRBV5-1|NA
CASSLDSKDTGELFF
TGCGCCAGCAGCTTGGACAGTAAGGACACCGGGGAGCTGTTTTTT
>NA|TRBJ1-5|TRBV7-9|TRBD1
CASKGQGLNQPQHF
TGTGCCAGCAAGGGACAGGGATTAAATCAGCCCCAGCATTTT
>NA|TRBJ2-1|TRBV5-4|TRBD2
CASTLAGRGYNEQFF
TGTGCCAGCACCCTAGCGGGGAGGGGATACAATGAGCAGTTCTTC
>NA|TRBJ2-3|TRBV5-1|NA
CASLSGPLTDTQYF
TGCGCCAGTTTAAGCGGGCCCCTCACAGATACGCAGTATTTT
>few|TRBJ1-4|TRBV7-9|TRBD1
CASSSWTGEKLFF
TGTGCCAGCAGCTCGTGGACAGGTGAAAAACTGTTTTTT
>NA|TRBJ2-1|TRBV27|TRBD1
CASRRTGAYNEQFF
TGTGCCAGCAGGAGGACAGGCGCCTACAATGAGCAGTTCTTC
>NA|TRBJ2-5|TRBV5-8|TRBD1
CASSGFGTGDGETQYF
TGTGCCAGCAGCGGGTTCGGGACAGGGGACGGCGAGACCCAGTACTTC
>NA|TRBJ1-5|TRBV27|NA
CASSSLQGANHQPQHF
TGTGCCAGCAGTTCCCTACAGGGCGCTAACCATCAGCCCCAGCATTTT
>NA|TRBJ2-5|TRBV6-2/TRBV6-3|TRBD2
CASSYSLAGGKETQYF
TGTGCCAGCAGTTACTCTTTAGCGGGAGGAAAAGAGACCCAGTACTTC
>few|TRBJ1-2|TRBV5-6|NA
CASSLGWENYGYTF
TGTGCCAGCAGCTTGGGGTGGGAGAACTATGGCTACACCTTC
>NA|TRBJ2-7|TRBV2|TRBD1
CASSRQGGHEQYF
TGTGCCAGCAGCCGACAGGGGGGCCACGAGCAGTACTTC
>few|TRBJ1-1|TRBV3-1/TRBV3-2|NA
CASGEDTEAFF
TGTGCCAGCGGAGAAGACACTGAAGCTTTCTTT
>NA|TRBJ2-1|TRBV27|NA
CATQAGFGNEQFF
TGTGCCACCCAGGCAGGGTTCGGCAATGAGCAGTTCTTC
>NA|TRBJ2-2|TRBV5-1|NA
CASSLAGVFTTGELFF
TGCGCCAGCAGCTTAGCAGGGGTATTTACCACCGGGGAGCTGTTTTTT
>NA|TRBJ1-3|TRBV7-2|TRBD1
CASSQGTGGARTIYF
TGTGCCAGCAGCCAAGGGACAGGGGGCGCGAGGACCATATATTTT
>NA|TRBJ2-3|TRBV20-1|NA
CSASLGGDDTQYF
TGCAGTGCTAGTCTGGGGGGTGACGATACGCAGTATTTT
>NA|TRBJ2-7|TRBV7-8|TRBD1
CASSLQDRPYEQYF
TGTGCCAGCAGCTTACAGGACAGGCCCTACGAGCAGTACTTC
>NA|TRBJ2-5|TRBV9|TRBD2
CASSVATSGGPQETQYF
TGTGCCAGCAGCGTAGCTACTAGCGGGGGGCCCCAAGAGACCCAGTACTTC
>NA|TRBJ2-6|TRBV10-3|TRBD1
CAISGTGGAYGANVLTF
TGTGCCATCAGTGGGACAGGGGGCGCTTATGGGGCCAACGTCCTGACTTTC
>few|TRBJ2-1|TRBV11-2|TRBD2
CASSSTGTSVYNEQFF
TGTGCCAGCAGCTCCACCGGGACTAGCGTCTACAATGAGCAGTTCTTC
>NA|TRBJ2-5|TRBV12-3/TRBV12-4|TRBD1
CASSFNRGETQYF
TGTGCCAGCAGTTTCAACAGGGGGGAGACCCAGTACTTC
>few|TRBJ2-2|TRBV4-1|TRBD2
CASSRGSAGDDGELFF
TGCGCCAGCAGCCGGGGGTCTGCGGGAGATGACGGGGAGCTGTTTTTT
>NA|TRBJ1-5|TRBV19|NA
CASSIGPRSLNQPQHF
TGTGCCAGTAGTATTGGTCCCCGGAGCTTAAATCAGCCCCAGCATTTT
>NA|TRBJ1-2|TRBV5-1|NA
CASSLGVSGYGYTF
TGCGCCAGCAGCTTGGGAGTCTCTGGCTATGGCTACACCTTC
>few|TRBJ1-1|TRBV3-1/TRBV3-2|NA
CASSQAGPGTEAFF
TGTGCCAGCAGCCAAGCTGGCCCGGGCACTGAAGCTTTCTTT
>NA|TRBJ1-2|TRBV6-5|NA
CASRADNFYGYTF
TGTGCCAGCAGGGCAGATAATTTCTATGGCTACACCTTC
>NA|TRBJ1-3|TRBV18|NA
CASSPGRGDGNTIYF
TGTGCCAGCTCACCAGGTCGGGGAGACGGAAACACCATATATTTT
>NA|TRBJ1-1|TRBV7-8|TRBD1
CASSRQGRITEAFF
TGTGCCAGCAGCAGACAGGGGCGTATCACTGAAGCTTTCTTT
>NA|TRBJ2-3|TRBV3-1/TRBV3-2|TRBD2
CASSSPDGGEGDTQYF
TGTGCCAGCAGCTCCCCTGACGGCGGGGAGGGAGATACGCAGTATTTT
>NA|TRBJ1-1|TRBV27|TRBD1
CASRGQAGNTEAFF
TGTGCCAGCAGGGGACAGGCAGGGAACACTGAAGCTTTCTTT
>NA|TRBJ2-7|TRBV7-2|TRBD1
CASSLVTGGGEQYF
TGTGCCAGCAGCTTAGTGACAGGGGGGGGCGAGCAGTACTTC
>NA|TRBJ1-4|TRBV28|TRBD1
CASSLSSRGDRGKLFF
TGTGCCAGCAGTTTATCCTCCCGTGGGGACAGAGGAAAACTGTTTTTT
>NA|TRBJ1-1|TRBV5-1|NA
CASSLEVRGNTEAFF
TGCGCCAGCAGCTTGGAGGTCCGGGGGAACACTGAAGCTTTCTTT
>once|TRBJ2-6|TRBV10-3|TRBD1
CAISGDRGRSGANVLTF
TGTGCCATCAGCGGCGACAGGGGAAGATCTGGGGCCAACGTCCTGACTTTC
>few|TRBJ2-5|TRBV7-6|NA
CASSLAWGGAGETQYF
TGTGCCAGCAGCTTAGCATGGGGGGGGGCTGGAGAGACCCAGTACTTC